These 20 T cell receptor beta chains share one sample of origin, sequenced in a study of T cell responses to AZD1222 COVID-19 vaccine. The data were produced by immunoSEQ multiplex PCR, yet TCRdb's version contains in-frame clones alone and is incomplete. The repertoire holds 150,000 or so clones, with 91% as singletons. The source material was peripheral blood, sampled on day 0 of AZD1222 vaccination. These TCRs come from an adult in good health.

The CDR3 DNA follows: TGTGCCACCAGCAGAGAAGGCGCCCGCACTGAAGCTTTCTTT. Amino acids: CATSREGARTEAFF. The chain couples TRBV15 to TRBJ1-1, with unresolved D. Trimming removed 0 bases from V and 4 bases from J, with 9 bases in between. From germline, CDR1 is LNHNV and CDR2 YYDKDF (reference sequence). The CDR3 length is 14 residues. The full variable domain, rest sourced from reference TRBV15 and TRBJ1-1, is DAMVIQNPRYQVTQFGKPVTLSCSQTLNHNVMYWYQQKSSQAPKLLFHYYDKDFNNEADTPDNFQSRRPNTSFCFLDIRSPGLGDTAMYLCATSREGARTEAFFGQGTRLTVV.

The genes are TRBV19 and TRBJ1-2; TRBD1 matches at 9 bases. The CDR3 totals 15 residues. The germline V gene has CDR1 LNHDA and CDR2 SQIVND (reference sequence). The trim removed 4 bases at V and 4 bases at J, leaving 7 bases unmatched. The CDR3 region is CASSNQGQGTYGYTF. CDR3 sequence (DNA): TGTGCCAGTAGTAATCAGGGACAGGGTACCTATGGCTACACCTTC.

The V gene is TRBV13, the J gene TRBJ2-3; TRBD1 or TRBD2 may be the D gene (5 bases each). Trimming took 5 bases from V and 6 from J, leaving 21 bases between them. The CDR3 runs to 16 residues. Germline V gene lookup returns CDR1 PRHDT and CDR2 FYEKMQ (reference sequence). The CDR3 sequence: CASSTDRDGEADTQYF. In DNA form, the CDR3 reads TGTGCCAGCAGCACCGACCGGGACGGTGAGGCTGATACGCAGTATTTT.

This clone was seen a few times. The chain is built from TRBV9 and TRBJ2-3; 7 bases are a match to TRBD2. Germline CDR1 is SGDLS and CDR2 is YYNGEE. Trimming cost V 1 base and J 5 bases; bases outside gene matches: 4. This CDR3 spans 14 amino acids. The DNA of the CDR3 is TGTGCCAGCAGCGTACGCGGGGGTGTAGATACGCAGTATTTT. It codes for CASSVRGGVDTQYF.

This chain uses TRBV5-1 with TRBJ1-1; D not resolved. Looked up from germline, CDR1 is SGHRS and CDR2 is YFSETQ. The V and J ends lost 0 bases and 0 bases respectively, with 12 bases between them. This CDR3 comprises 16 residues. The CDR3 bases are TGCGCCAGCAGCTTGGGGCCAGAATCTATGAACACTGAAGCTTTCTTT. It yields the protein CASSLGPESMNTEAFF.

V is TRBV7-9 and J is TRBJ1-1; tentatively, D is TRBD1 (6 bases). The ends were cut back, 5 bases at V and 7 bases at J, with 14 bases in the middle. The CDR3 extends over 13 amino acids. CDR1 and CDR2 from the germline V gene are SEHNR and FQNEAQ (reference sequence). This chain's CDR3 is CASSPGAGSEAFF. CDR3 DNA sequence: TGTGCCAGCAGCCCAGGGGCGGGGAGTGAAGCTTTCTTT.

The chain carries TRBV16 and TRBJ1-6; a possible D gene is TRBD1 (5 bases). There are 15 residues in the CDR3. Germline V CDR1 and CDR2: KGHSY, FQNENV. The V end lost 1 base, the J end lost 9 bases, and 13 bases lay between the germline ends. This CDR3 is CASSQWRDGPSPLHF. The CDR3 nucleotides are TGTGCCAGCAGCCAATGGCGGGACGGACCTTCACCCCTCCACTTT. Filled out from reference TRBV16 and TRBJ1-6, the complete variable domain reads GEEVAQTPKHLVRGEGQKAKLYCAPIKGHSYVFWYQQVLKNEFKFLISFQNENVFDETGMPKERFSAKCLPNSPCSLEIQATKLEDSAVYFCASSQWRDGPSPLHFGNGTRLTVT.

V gene TRBV6-6 combines with J gene TRBJ2-1; D possibly corresponds to TRBD2 (6 bases). Trimming removed 6 bases from V and 7 bases from J, with 16 bases in between. This CDR3 has 14 residues. Germline V CDR1 and CDR2: MNHNY, SVGAGI (reference sequence). The CDR3 DNA is TGTGCCAGCAGGGGTAGCGGACTTCAAAATGAGCAGTTCTTC. Amino acid sequence: CASRGSGLQNEQFF.

The rearrangement uses TRBV28 and TRBJ1-5; 9 nucleotides align to TRBD1. CDR1 and CDR2 from the germline V gene are MDHEN and SYDVKM. The CDR3 spans 18 residues. V lost 7 bases and J lost 7; bases outside the gene matches: 20. The DNA of the CDR3 is TGTGCCAGCACCAGCCCCTTCCGGAGGACAGGGGACGGGCAGCCCCAGCATTTT. Its protein product is CASTSPFRRTGDGQPQHF.

V and J are TRBV10-3 and TRBJ1-3, with unresolved D. Trimming cost V 11 bases and J 0 bases, with 11 bases left between them. Germline lookup yields CDR1 ENHRY and CDR2 SYGVKD. The CDR3 totals 13 residues. CDR3 in amino acids: CAAGGSSGNTIYF. The CDR3, as DNA: TGTGCCGCCGGTGGGAGCTCTGGAAACACCATATATTTT.

The V and J genes are TRBV2 and TRBJ1-1, with D possibly matching TRBD1 (5 bases). CDR1 and CDR2 (germline): SNHLY, FYNNEI. V lost 4 bases and J 1 base, leaving 7 bases between the germline ends. This CDR3 has 13 amino acids. CDR3 coding DNA: TGTGCCAGCAGTGCCAGGGAGAACACTGAAGCTTTCTTT. This translates into CASSARENTEAFF. The full variable domain, completed using reference TRBV2 and TRBJ1-1, is EPEVTQTPSHQVTQMGQEVILRCVPISNHLYFYWYRQILGQKVEFLVSFYNNEISEKSEIFDDQFSVERPDGSNFTLKIRSTKLEDSAMYFCASSARENTEAFFGQGTRLTVV.

In nucleotides, the CDR3 is TGTGCCAGTGGGACTAGCTTTAGCAGGGAGACCCAGTACTTC. Translation: CASGTSFSRETQYF. This chain connects TRBV5-4 to TRBJ2-5; TRBD2 agrees at 9 bases. The V gene end was trimmed by 8 bases and the J gene end by 5 bases; junction bases not matched to a gene: 10. The CDR3 has 14 residues. CDR1 SGHNT and CDR2 YYREEE come from the germline V gene (reference sequence).

V and J are TRBV11-2 and TRBJ2-7; 10 bases map to TRBD1. Germline CDR1 reads SGHAT; CDR2 reads FQNNGV. V trimming: 6 bases; J trimming: 3 bases; junction bases outside the gene matches: 11. This CDR3 has 16 residues. CDR3 coding DNA: TGTGCCAGCAGTAAACCTTCGGGACAGGGGATCTACGAGCAGTACTTC. Protein product: CASSKPSGQGIYEQYF.

The rearrangement joins TRBV7-2 to TRBJ2-3; D remains ambiguous. CDR3 length equals 15 residues. Germline V CDR1 and CDR2: SGHTA, FQGNSA. Trimming shortened V by 0 bases and J by 1 base, and 8 bases separated the two germline ends. CDR3 sequence reads: CASSLAGLGTDTQYF. CDR3 nucleotide sequence: TGTGCCAGCAGCTTAGCAGGCTTGGGCACAGATACGCAGTATTTT.

The chain employs TRBV5-1 and TRBJ2-5; D remains unclear. Trimming shortened V by 6 bases and J by 2 bases, and 11 bases separated the two germline ends. Germline-derived CDR1 and CDR2 are SGHRS and YFSETQ. This CDR3 comprises 13 residues. CDR3 in DNA: TGCGCCAGCACCTACATTGGGCAAGAGACCCAGTACTTC. The encoded protein is CASTYIGQETQYF.

The V call is TRBV15, the J call TRBJ2-5; D unclear. Germline V gives CDR1 LNHNV, CDR2 YYDKDF (reference sequence). CDR3 length: 15 residues. The germline V and J ends were trimmed by 0 bases and 5 bases, with 13 bases remaining between them. CDR3 sequence reads: CATSRDVDGSETQYF. CDR3 DNA: TGTGCCACCAGCAGAGATGTCGACGGGTCGGAGACCCAGTACTTC.

This clone was detected once. This chain connects TRBV28 to TRBJ1-1; possibly TRBD1 for D (5 bases). The CDR3 is 14 amino acids. Trimming pared 9 bases from V and 2 bases from J, leaving 16 bases between. Germline CDR1 is MDHEN and CDR2 is SYDVKM. This CDR3 reads CASGAPNVNTEAFF. In DNA form, the CDR3 reads TGTGCCAGTGGGGCCCCGAATGTCAACACTGAAGCTTTCTTT.

The genes are TRBV18 and TRBJ1-1; D gene uncertain. This CDR3 is 13 amino acids long. Germline lookup yields CDR1 KGHSH and CDR2 LQKENI. The V end lost 6 bases, the J end lost 0 bases, and 8 bases lay between the germline ends. The CDR3 sequence: CASSPTLNTEAFF. The CDR3 nucleotides read TGTGCCAGCTCTCCTACTTTGAACACTGAAGCTTTCTTT.

The CDR3: CASSVGSLQALDTQYF. Here the CDR3 DNA reads TGTGCCAGCAGCGTAGGGAGCCTACAAGCCTTAGATACGCAGTATTTT. This chain joins TRBV9 and TRBJ2-3, with D uncertain. The V end lost 0 bases, the J end lost 5 bases, and 16 bases lay between the germline ends. This CDR3 region has 16 residues. From germline, CDR1 is SGDLS and CDR2 YYNGEE.

The gene calls are TRBV1 and TRBJ2-1. TRBV1 is flagged as a pseudogene. This CDR3 comprises 12 residues. The CDR3 sequence is CTSSPRTPEQFF. CDR3 in DNA: TGCACCAGCAGCCCGAGGACCCCTGAGCAGTTCTTC.